This T cell receptor beta chain was retrieved from a study of T cell responses to AZD1222 COVID-19 vaccine. Notes on this clone: The antigen remains undetermined.

The data were produced by immunoSEQ multiplex PCR, yet TCRdb's version contains in-frame clones alone and is incomplete. This sample carries 90,000 to 150,000 clones, about 85% of them seen once, and the ten largest clones take approximately 2.5%. Pooling of second doses given at about 4 or about 12 weeks was done. Germline-derived CDR1 and CDR2 are SNHLY and FYNNEI. CDR3 length: 13 amino acids. V lost 8 bases and J 8 bases, leaving 18 bases between the germline ends. Study results and caveats: Nearly half of unique spike-specific TCRs reportedly avoided B.1.351 and B.1.1.7 mutated regions. Possibly, clonal diversity was underestimated; donors were largely white British and included more females. Spike regions recognized by vaccine-associated CD4 TCRs spanned the protein, led by 160-218 and 743-854.

The receptor was isolated from an adult who received the AZD1222 COVID-19 vaccine. Sequences were derived from peripheral blood, sampled 28 days after the second AZD1222 dose. The chain couples TRBV2 to TRBJ1-2; D not resolved. CDR3 protein: CASSGYPGLGYTF. The CDR3 DNA is TGTGCCAGCTCAGGTTATCCGGGGTTGGGCTACACCTTC. Full variable domain (rest looked up from reference TRBV2 and TRBJ1-2): EPEVTQTPSHQVTQMGQEVILRCVPISNHLYFYWYRQILGQKVEFLVSFYNNEISEKSEIFDDQFSVERPDGSNFTLKIRSTKLEDSAMYFCASSGYPGLGYTFGSGTRLTVV.